These 3 T cell receptor beta chains share one sample of origin, sequenced in a study of shared clonotypes between healthy human individuals. The table came from immunoSEQ multiplex PCR; TCRdb's copy has only in-frame clones and leaves some out. This sample carries 850,000 to 1,200,000 clones, about three quarters of them seen once, and the ten largest clones take about 1.5%. Input material: memory CD4+ T cells sorted from blood. The subset was: CD45RA-negative fraction. The receptor set was obtained from a man between 18 and 35 years old in good health.

The rearrangement joins TRBV5-6 to TRBJ1-2, with TRBD1 as a possible D gene (5 bases). Germline-derived CDR1 and CDR2 are SGHDT and YYEEEE. Deletions cut 1 base from V and 5 bases from J, with 9 bases between. The CDR3 spans 13 residues. The CDR3 reads CASSLFPGYGYTF. In DNA, the CDR3 is TGTGCCAGCAGCTTGTTTCCAGGGTATGGCTACACCTTC. Full variable domain (missing parts from reference TRBV5-6 and TRBJ1-2): DAGVTQSPTHLIKTRGQQVTLRCSPKSGHDTVSWYQQALGQGPQFIFQYYEEEERQRGNFPDRFSGHQFPNYSSELNVNALLLGDSALYLCASSLFPGYGYTFGSGTRLTVV.

J is TRBJ1-1 and V is TRBV5-1; TRBD1 agrees at 10 bases. The germline V gene has CDR1 SGHRS and CDR2 YFSETQ. J was trimmed by 6 bases and V by 4 bases; bases with no gene match: 6. The CDR3 is 14 amino acids. CDR3 protein: CASSPGQGVAEAFF. CDR3 in DNA: TGCGCCAGCAGCCCCGGACAGGGGGTCGCTGAAGCTTTCTTT.

V is TRBV30 and J is TRBJ1-6, with D possibly matching TRBD1 (6 bases). Per the germline V gene, CDR1 is GTSNPN and CDR2 is SVGIG (reference sequence). V shed 5 bases and J shed 7 bases, with 21 bases lying between them. The CDR3 covers 16 residues. The CDR3 DNA reads TGTGCCTGGGTCCCTCGCAATCGGGGGACAAATTCACCCCTCCACTTT. Protein product: CAWVPRNRGTNSPLHF.